The 16 T cell receptor beta chains below were found in one sample sequenced in a study of regulatory T cells in long-lasting Graves disease. Construction of the TCR beta libraries employed iRepertoire HTBI primers in conjunction with Arm-PCR of CDR3 regions. A single record per CDR3 protein comes from TCRdb applying MiXCR to the multiplex PCR reads. This table holds around 320,000 distinct CDR3 sequences, around 15% found once. The time point denotes: newly diagnosed GD, antithyroid drugs for less than 3 months. TCR sequences were obtained from RNA taken from PBMCs. These data were likewise used in another study, on T cells in Graves' hyperthyroidism and ophthalmopathy.

Here the sequenced sample was peripheral blood mononuclear cells (PBMCs), taken at new diagnosis, from a patient treated with antithyroid drugs. The receptors here all came from a man between 40 and 49 years old with Graves disease.

The V and J genes are TRBV29-1 and TRBJ2-1; 10 positions match TRBD2. Germline V gene sequence: CDR1 SQVTM, CDR2 ANQGSEA. With V trimmed by 7 bases and J by 0 bases, 6 bases remained unmatched. The CDR3 consists of 15 residues. The CDR3, as DNA: TGCAGCGCAGAACTAGCGGGGAACTCCTACAATGAGCAGTTCTTC. It yields the protein CSAELAGNSYNEQFF.

The sample holds many counts of this clonotype. The rearrangement links TRBV6-1 to TRBJ2-7, with D possibly TRBD2 on 6 matching bases. This CDR3 region has 14 residues. The V end lost 6 bases, the J end lost 6 bases, and 18 bases lay between the germline ends. The germline V gene encodes CDR1 MNHNS and CDR2 SASEGT. The CDR3 spells CASRLKRDFTEQYF. The CDR3 bases are TGTGCCAGCAGACTCAAAAGGGACTTCACCGAGCAGTACTTC.

This clonotype was seen a handful of times. The junction departs from the called germline gene at one end, perhaps through a read error. The chain joins TRBV19 to TRBJ1-2; 10 bases line up with TRBD1. This CDR3 region has 13 residues. The germline CDR1 and CDR2 sequences are LNHDA and SQIVND (reference sequence). CDR3: CASSGTGVYRYTF. CDR3 nucleotides: TGTGCCAGTTCCGGGACAGGGGTCTATCGCTACACCTTC.

The chain joins TRBV19 to TRBJ1-2; D is unclear. The CDR3 is 12 amino acids. Trimming cost V 3 bases and J 4 bases, with 6 bases left between them. Per germline, CDR1 LNHDA and CDR2 SQIVND (reference sequence). The CDR3 region is CASSIVGYGYTF. CDR3 DNA sequence: TGTGCCAGTAGTATTGTTGGCTATGGCTACACCTTC. Supplemented by reference TRBV19 and TRBJ1-2, the full variable domain reads DGGITQSPKYLFRKEGQNVTLSCEQNLNHDAMYWYRQDPGQGLRLIYYSQIVNDFQKGDIAEGYSVSREKKESFPLTVTSAQKNPTAFYLCASSIVGYGYTFGSGTRLTVV.

This clonotype occurred many times. The chain links TRBV11-3 to TRBJ2-5, with D possibly matching TRBD1 (6 bases). This CDR3 is 14 amino acids long. The V end lost 5 bases, the J end lost 2 bases, and 12 bases lay between the germline ends. CDR1 and CDR2 from the germline V gene are SGHNT and YENEEA. The CDR3 here is CASSIVRGQETQYF. CDR3 nucleotides: TGTGCCAGCAGCATCGTCAGGGGTCAAGAGACCCAGTACTTC.

The chain is built from TRBV6-2 or TRBV6-3 and TRBJ2-1, with 8 bases aligning to TRBD2. There are 14 residues in the CDR3. With V trimmed by 7 bases and J by 6 bases, 8 bases remained unmatched. Looked up from germline, CDR1 is MNHEY and CDR2 is SVGEGT. CDR3 region: CASNGGGRVNEQFF. CDR3 bases: TGTGCCAGCAACGGCGGGGGGCGTGTCAATGAGCAGTTCTTC.

This clonotype was seen repeatedly, ten times or more. The CDR3 sequence: CASSGGAGWGADTQYF. As DNA, the CDR3 is TGCGCCAGCAGTGGAGGCGCTGGCTGGGGGGCAGATACGCAGTATTTT. This chain connects TRBV5-1 to TRBJ2-3; D is perhaps TRBD2 (6 bases). Germline values: CDR1 SGHRS, CDR2 YFSETQ. V was shortened by 5 bases and J by 4 bases, with 20 bases between the two germline ends. The CDR3 length is 16 residues.

This clonotype was seen repeatedly, ten times or more. J is TRBJ1-3 and V is TRBV15; D is unclear. The CDR3 is made up of 12 amino acids. Deletions cut 6 bases from V and 0 bases from J, with 3 bases between. Germline V gene data show CDR1 as LNHNV and CDR2 as YYDKDF (reference sequence). The CDR3 reads CATSSSGNTIYF. CDR3 nucleotides: TGTGCCACCAGTAGCTCTGGAAACACCATATATTTT.

The table lists this clonotype with many counts. This rearrangement joins TRBV7-8 to TRBJ2-4; D might be TRBD2 (5 bases). The V end lost 2 bases, the J end lost 10 bases, and 18 bases lay between the germline ends. The CDR3 is 15 residues long. Germline CDR1 and CDR2: SGHVS and FQNEAQ. In DNA, the CDR3 is TGTGCCAGCAGCTTAACAACAGATATAGGAGGTATTCAGTACTTC. It specifies CASSLTTDIGGIQYF.

The rearrangement uses TRBV7-3 and TRBJ2-3; TRBD2 aligns across 15 bases. The junction had 5 bases not matched to a gene; V was cut back by 5 bases and J by 5 bases. The CDR3 consists of 16 residues. The germline CDR1 and CDR2 sequences are SGHTA and FQGTGA. The CDR3 nucleotides are TGTGCCAGCAGCATCCGGACTAGCGGGGGGGAAGATACGCAGTATTTT. Protein: CASSIRTSGGEDTQYF.

This clonotype was counted between two and nine times. This chain joins TRBV9 and TRBJ1-1; D gene uncertain. Germline values: CDR1 SGDLS, CDR2 YYNGEE. The CDR3 is 15 amino acids. The germline V and J ends were trimmed by 5 bases and 2 bases, with 16 bases remaining between them. CDR3 in DNA: TGTGCCAGCAGACCGGCGCCTGGGTTTAACACTGAAGCTTTCTTT. It codes for CASRPAPGFNTEAFF. The whole variable domain, remainder taken from reference TRBV9 and TRBJ1-1, is DSGVTQTPKHLITATGQRVTLRCSPRSGDLSVYWYQQSLDQGLQFLIQYYNGEERAKGNILERFSAQQFPDLHSELNLSSLELGDSALYFCASRPAPGFNTEAFFGQGTRLTVV.

The gene calls are TRBV24-1 and TRBJ1-5, with D possibly matching TRBD1 (5 bases). CDR3 length equals 13 residues. Per the germline V gene, CDR1 is KGHDR and CDR2 is SFDVKD. Trimming removed 5 bases at V and 6 bases at J, with 10 bases between. CDR3 sequence reads: CATSVRGGQPQHF. In DNA, the CDR3 is TGTGCCACCAGTGTGAGGGGCGGTCAGCCCCAGCATTTT.

Many counts were recorded for this clonotype. V usage is TRBV9 and J usage is TRBJ2-2; a possible D gene is TRBD1 (6 bases). Trimming removed 0 bases from V and 5 bases from J, with 8 bases in between. CDR3 length equals 14 residues. Germline V gene lookup returns CDR1 SGDLS and CDR2 YYNGEE. The chain's CDR3 is CASSVAGQTGELFF. CDR3 in DNA: TGTGCCAGCAGCGTAGCCGGACAGACCGGGGAGCTGTTTTTT.

The chain combines TRBV19 with TRBJ1-5, with TRBD1 matching 7 bases. The V gene end was trimmed by 4 bases and the J gene end by 2 bases; junction bases not matched to a gene: 5. This CDR3 contains 15 residues. CDR1 and CDR2 (germline): LNHDA, SQIVND (reference sequence). CDR3 DNA: TGTGCCAGTAGTACAGGGACAGCCCGCAATCAGCCCCAGCATTTT. Its translation is CASSTGTARNQPQHF. Full variable domain (remainder filled in from reference TRBV19 and TRBJ1-5): DGGITQSPKYLFRKEGQNVTLSCEQNLNHDAMYWYRQDPGQGLRLIYYSQIVNDFQKGDIAEGYSVSREKKESFPLTVTSAQKNPTAFYLCASSTGTARNQPQHFGDGTRLSIL.

To note about this clonotype: One base separates it from a far larger clone, so it is likely a read error. This chain links TRBV7-2 with TRBJ2-2; 8 positions agree with TRBD2. Germline V gene sequence: CDR1 SGHTA, CDR2 FQGNSA. The CDR3 is 17 residues long. V shed 5 bases and J 5 bases; nucleotides not matched to a gene: 13. The CDR3 DNA sequence: TGTGCCAGCAGCGGAAATTTGCTAGCGGGTGAGACCGGGGAGCTGTTTTTT. Amino acid sequence: CASSGNLLAGETGELFF.

Remarks on this clonotype: Possible read error: a much larger clone is one base away. This rearrangement joins TRBV6-2 or TRBV6-3 to TRBJ2-1; a possible D gene is TRBD1 (5 bases). The germline gives CDR1 MNHEY, CDR2 SVGEGT. V was clipped by 6 bases and J by 10 bases, with 19 bases between them. The CDR3 loop spans 14 amino acids. Here the CDR3 reads CASRDGLGPYEQFF. The CDR3 DNA reads as TGTGCCAGCAGGGACGGATTGGGGCCCTACGAGCAGTTCTTC.